These 21 T cell receptor beta chains were sequenced from one sample in a study of response to subunit inactivated influenza vaccine. One entry per CDR3 protein results from TCRdb running MiXCR on the RT-PCR reads. This table has roughly 500,000 distinct CDR3 sequences, 25% appearing once. The specimen comprised CD4+ T cells sorted from PBMCs, sampled more than 4 days after vaccination. The receptor set was obtained from a man aged 45-60 years who received an inactivated influenza vaccine.

This clonotype was seen only once. This chain connects TRBV5-1 to TRBJ2-3; D is undetermined. CDR1 SGHRS and CDR2 YFSETQ come from the germline V gene. The germline V and J ends were trimmed by 4 bases and 0 bases, with 12 bases remaining between them. The CDR3 length is 15 residues. CDR3 residues: CASSLQLGSTDTQYF. The DNA of the CDR3 is TGCGCCAGCAGCCTGCAACTGGGGAGCACAGATACGCAGTATTTT.

This clonotype was counted between two and nine times. CDR3 residues: CASSPYRDSPIQYF. Here the CDR3 DNA reads TGTGCCAGCAGTCCATACCGGGACAGCCCCATTCAGTACTTC. The chain links TRBV12-3 or TRBV12-4 to TRBJ2-4, with TRBD1 matching over 7 bases. V was pared by 5 bases and J by 9 bases, with 10 bases of the junction left unmatched. The CDR3 totals 14 residues.

This clonotype was seen only a few times. J is TRBJ2-7 and V is TRBV12-3 or TRBV12-4, with 14 bases identical to TRBD2. The V gene end was trimmed by 5 bases and the J gene end by 7 bases; junction bases not matched to a gene: 7. The CDR3 consists of 15 residues. The CDR3 region has the DNA TGTGCCAGCAGTAACCCGGGACTAGCGGGAGAAGAGCAGTACTTC. Translated, it gives CASSNPGLAGEEQYF.

This clonotype was observed many times. The chain is built from TRBV12-3 or TRBV12-4 and TRBJ2-5; 9 bases fit TRBD2. J gave up 4 bases and V 11 bases, and 5 bases lay outside the gene matches. The CDR3 totals 12 residues. The CDR3 nucleotides are TGTGCCTCGCGGGGGGGCCTAGAGACCCAGTACTTC. Its protein is CASRGGLETQYF.

This clonotype was found a few times. The chain has TRBV6-2 or TRBV6-3 and TRBJ2-7; TRBD1 aligns across 10 bases. Germline-derived CDR1 and CDR2 are MNHEY and SVGEGT. The CDR3 totals 15 residues. V dropped 5 bases and J dropped 0; count of bases not matched to a gene: 4. The CDR3 region is CASSKGQGISYEQYF. CDR3 bases: TGTGCCAGCAGTAAGGGACAGGGGATCTCCTACGAGCAGTACTTC.

The V call is TRBV1, the J call TRBJ1-5. TRBV1 corresponds to a pseudogene. The CDR3 is made up of 14 amino acids. This chain's CDR3 is CTSSQVFEDQPQHF. CDR3 coding DNA: TGCACCAGCAGCCAAGTATTTGAGGATCAGCCCCAGCATTTT.

The J gene is TRBJ1-4, the V gene TRBV7-4; D is perhaps TRBD1 (5 bases). Germline V lookup: CDR1 SGHVT, CDR2 SQSDAQ. V was cut by 1 base and J by 8 bases, with 8 bases left in between. The CDR3 is 13 residues long. Here the CDR3 DNA reads TGTGCCAGCAGCTTAGAGGACAACGAAAAACTGTTTTTT. It is translated as CASSLEDNEKLFF.

V gene TRBV20-1 combines with J gene TRBJ1-1; D uncertain. The germline V gene has CDR1 DFQATT and CDR2 SNEGSKA (reference sequence). V lost 2 bases and J 1 base, leaving 11 bases between the germline ends. CDR3 size: 14 residues. CDR3: CSARRADRNTEAFF. The CDR3 coding sequence is TGCAGTGCTAGACGGGCAGACCGGAACACTGAAGCTTTCTTT.

This clonotype occurred a few times. V is TRBV6-1 and J is TRBJ2-7; D is unresolved. The CDR3 contains 13 residues. The germline gives CDR1 MNHNS, CDR2 SASEGT. With 5 bases removed from V and 2 bases from J, the gap between germline ends came to 10 bases. The CDR3 is CASSQHQTYEQYF. Here the CDR3 DNA reads TGTGCCAGCAGTCAGCACCAGACCTACGAGCAGTACTTC.

This clonotype has just a few counts. The V call is TRBV28, the J call TRBJ1-3; tentatively, D is TRBD1 (6 bases). The length of the CDR3 is 14 residues. Deletions cut 6 bases from V and 1 base from J, with 10 bases between. Germline CDR1 MDHEN, CDR2 SYDVKM. The CDR3 DNA reads as TGTGCCAGCAGCAGCAGGGGTTCTGGAAACACCATATATTTT. It encodes CASSSRGSGNTIYF.

The J gene is TRBJ2-2, the V gene TRBV6-2 or TRBV6-3; no clear D gene. Between the trimmed V and J ends, which lost 7 bases and 3 bases, there was a span of 18 bases. Per the germline V gene, CDR1 is MNHEY and CDR2 is SVGEGT. The CDR3 extends over 16 amino acids. The CDR3 region is CASNEEKTSYTGELFF. The DNA of the CDR3 is TGTGCCAGCAACGAGGAGAAAACCTCGTACACCGGGGAGCTGTTTTTT.

There are a few counts of this clonotype. The chain links TRBV12-3 or TRBV12-4 to TRBJ2-4; tentative D call: TRBD1 (6 bases). The V end lost 5 bases, the J end lost 8 bases, and 16 bases lay between the germline ends. This CDR3 has 14 amino acids. CDR3: CASSSTGNRYIQYF. In DNA form, the CDR3 reads TGTGCCAGCAGTAGTACAGGGAATCGCTACATTCAGTACTTC.

This clonotype was counted between two and nine times. The CDR3 DNA reads TGCAGCGTGGGGACTTTGAGCTCCTACGAGCAGTACTTC. This translates into CSVGTLSSYEQYF. The rearrangement joins TRBV29-1 to TRBJ2-7; D is perhaps TRBD2 (6 bases). The V gene lost 6 bases and the J gene lost 0 bases, with 12 bases spanning the gap. The CDR3 is 13 residues long. Germline loops: CDR1 SQVTM, CDR2 ANQGSEA.

Many counts were recorded for this clonotype. The chain recombines TRBV12-3 or TRBV12-4 with TRBJ2-3; D is uncertain. Trimming left V 2 bases short and J 0 bases short, with 12 bases between. The CDR3 is 16 amino acids. The CDR3 reads CASSLQVMTSTDTQYF. In DNA, the CDR3 is TGTGCCAGCAGTTTACAAGTAATGACTAGCACAGATACGCAGTATTTT.

The chain carries TRBV5-4 and TRBJ2-6, with 12 positions matching TRBD1. With V trimmed by 2 bases and J by 4 bases, 19 bases remained unmatched. Germline CDR1 SGHNT, CDR2 YYREEE (reference sequence). The CDR3 is made up of 22 amino acids. CDR3 nucleotide sequence: TGTGCCAGCAGCTTAGGCCACCAAAACCGGGACAGGGGGCGCCTAGGGGCCAACGTCCTGACTTTC. Protein: CASSLGHQNRDRGRLGANVLTF. The whole variable domain, remainder taken from reference TRBV5-4 and TRBJ2-6, is ETGVTQSPTHLIKTRGQQVTLRCSSQSGHNTVSWYQQALGQGPQFIFQYYREEENGRGNFPPRFSGLQFPNYSSELNVNALELDDSALYLCASSLGHQNRDRGRLGANVLTFGAGSRLTVL.

This clonotype was recorded a few times. The rearrangement links TRBV20-1 to TRBJ2-2; perhaps D is TRBD1 or TRBD2 (7 bases each). CDR1 is DFQATT, CDR2 SNEGSKA, per germline (reference sequence). The CDR3 totals 14 residues. V gave up 6 bases and J gave up 4 bases, with 15 bases separating them. CDR3 in amino acids: CSAPDREGTGELFF. In DNA form, the CDR3 reads TGCAGTGCCCCCGACAGGGAGGGCACCGGGGAGCTGTTTTTT.

This clonotype was counted only a few times. The chain has TRBV27 and TRBJ2-4, with a weak D call TRBD1 (6 bases). Germline CDR1 reads MNHEY; CDR2 reads SMNVEV (reference sequence). Deletions cut 5 bases from V and 1 base from J, with 9 bases between. The CDR3 has 14 residues. CDR3 sequence reads: CASSTDRAKNIQYF. CDR3 sequence (DNA): TGTGCCAGCAGTACTGACAGGGCCAAAAACATTCAGTACTTC.

This clonotype was recorded many times. The rearrangement joins TRBV4-3 to TRBJ1-4, with D unresolved. The germline V gene has CDR1 LGHNA and CDR2 YSLEER. V was cut by 1 base and J by 4 bases, with 16 bases left in between. The CDR3 length is 17 residues. The CDR3 sequence is CASSQAIPRRNNEKLFF. The CDR3 DNA sequence: TGCGCCAGCAGCCAAGCGATACCCCGACGGAATAATGAAAAACTGTTTTTT.

The rearrangement links TRBV6-2 or TRBV6-3 to TRBJ1-2; possible D gene TRBD1, 5 bases. The V end was cut by 3 bases, the J end by 7 bases, with 12 bases between. This CDR3 is built from 13 residues. CDR1 is MNHEY, CDR2 SVGEGT, per germline. CDR3: CASSYQGVSGYTF. CDR3 bases: TGTGCCAGCAGTTATCAGGGCGTCAGTGGCTACACCTTC.

V usage is TRBV10-3 and J usage is TRBJ2-1; D is ambiguous. V lost 0 bases, J lost 7 bases, and 16 bases lay in between. This CDR3 has 16 residues. Per the germline V gene, CDR1 is ENHRY and CDR2 is SYGVKD. CDR3 DNA sequence: TGTGCCATCAGTGAGTCGATTGGTACGGGTACGAATGAGCAGTTCTTC. Translating it yields CAISESIGTGTNEQFF.

In this sample, this clonotype turned up a few times. The rearrangement joins TRBV10-3 to TRBJ2-7; TRBD1 aligns across 10 bases. CDR1 and CDR2 from the germline V gene are ENHRY and SYGVKD. Trimming cost V 1 base and J 7 bases; bases outside gene matches: 7. The CDR3 is made up of 15 amino acids. The CDR3 DNA follows: TGTGCCATCAGTGAGTTGGGGGACAGGGGTGGAGAGCAGTACTTC. As protein: CAISELGDRGGEQYF.